This TCR beta chain appears in the sequencing data of a study of CD8 T cells in Susac syndrome. The T cells that were sequenced for TCR beta were CD8+ and CD4+ cells from blood. TEMRA cells were enriched by FACS, while CD8+ and CD4+ T cells were obtained through a negative isolation that was performed magnetically. RNA in amounts of roughly 0.45 to 1 ug was reverse transcribed with random hexamers. MiXCR, run by TCRdb on the immunoSEQ multiplex PCR reads, gives a single entry per CDR3 protein. The repertoire consists of around 200,000 distinct CDR3 sequences, with roughly 90% occurring once and the leading ten covering about 0.13%. This CDR3 is built from 16 residues. Trimming took 1 base from V and 1 from J, leaving 12 bases between them. From germline, CDR1 is MGHRA and CDR2 YSYEKL.

This chain uses TRBV4-1 with TRBJ2-3, with D possibly being TRBD2 (5 bases). The source of this sequence is a human donor with multiple sclerosis. Source material: CD8+ T cells from PBMCs. The CDR3 DNA reads as TGCGCCAGCAGCCAAGCTGAGACTACACGCACAGATACGCAGTATTTT. It specifies CASSQAETTRTDTQYF.